Listed here are 21 T cell receptor beta chains from one sample, sequenced in a study of cytomegalovirus exposure and HLA in healthy donors. In the PCR, 60 Vbeta and 13 Jbeta primers were used. Sequencing used immunoSEQ multiplex PCR; TCRdb keeps in-frame clones, though not all of them. The table includes 150,000 or so clones, 75% detected once. The sequencing sample was made of PBMCs. These receptors came from a young man in good health and CMV-seropositive.

This chain links TRBV9 with TRBJ2-1, with D maybe TRBD2 (6 bases). Germline V lookup: CDR1 SGDLS, CDR2 YYNGEE. V lost 0 bases and J 3 bases, leaving 10 bases between the germline ends. The CDR3 is 15 residues long. The CDR3 DNA reads as TGTGCCAGCAGCGTAGATCTAGCGCACTACAATGAGCAGTTCTTC. It codes for CASSVDLAHYNEQFF. Filled out from reference TRBV9 and TRBJ2-1, the complete variable domain reads DSGVTQTPKHLITATGQRVTLRCSPRSGDLSVYWYQQSLDQGLQFLIQYYNGEERAKGNILERFSAQQFPDLHSELNLSSLELGDSALYFCASSVDLAHYNEQFFGPGTRLTVL.

The chain recombines TRBV13 with TRBJ2-7; 9 nucleotides align to TRBD1. From germline, CDR1 is PRHDT and CDR2 FYEKMQ (reference sequence). Trimming at V came to 8 bases and at J to 2 bases, leaving 4 bases not matched to a gene. The CDR3 extends over 13 amino acids. The CDR3 nucleotides are TGTGCCAGCGGGGGACAGGGCCCCTACGAGCAGTACTTC. Translated, it gives CASGGQGPYEQYF.

Comment on this clone: The sample holds other DNA sequences that translate to the same CDR3. The chain has TRBV25-1 and TRBJ2-7; D is perhaps TRBD1 (5 bases). Between the trimmed V and J ends, which lost 3 bases and 3 bases, there was a span of 12 bases. The length of the CDR3 is 14 residues. Germline CDR1 MGHDK, CDR2 SYGVNS. CDR3: CASSEAGSRYEQYF. The CDR3 DNA is TGTGCCAGCAGTGAGGCAGGGTCCCGCTACGAGCAGTACTTC.

For the CDR3, the DNA is TGTGCCAGCAGTTTTAGCGACAGGGGTAACACTGAAGCTTTCTTT. Translated: CASSFSDRGNTEAFF. The gene calls are TRBV6-5 and TRBJ1-1; TRBD1 aligns across 8 bases. V was pared by 4 bases and J by 2 bases, with 6 bases of the junction left unmatched. Looked up from germline, CDR1 is MNHEY and CDR2 is SVGAGI. CDR3 length: 15 amino acids.

This clone appeared a few times. The chain joins TRBV5-1 to TRBJ2-7; tentative D call: TRBD2 (8 bases). V lost 2 bases and J 0 bases, leaving 15 bases between the germline ends. Looked up from germline, CDR1 is SGHRS and CDR2 is YFSETQ. This CDR3 region has 16 residues. This CDR3 is CASSLSGGTASYEQYF. CDR3 DNA sequence: TGCGCCAGCAGCTTATCGGGGGGGACAGCCTCCTACGAGCAGTACTTC.

This rearrangement joins TRBV28 to TRBJ2-7; 8 nucleotides match TRBD1. This CDR3 is built from 16 residues. With 8 bases clipped from V and 3 bases from J, the junction kept 15 bases outside the gene matches. Germline lookup yields CDR1 MDHEN and CDR2 SYDVKM. DNA of the CDR3: TGTGCCAGCGGCCCGCGACAGGGGATAAGTCTCTACGAGCAGTACTTC. Protein: CASGPRQGISLYEQYF.

This clone was seen only a few times. The V and J genes are TRBV7-8 and TRBJ2-3, with 12 bases fitting TRBD2. CDR3 length: 17 residues. The trim removed 3 bases at V and 2 bases at J, leaving 6 bases unmatched. CDR1 and CDR2 (germline): SGHVS, FQNEAQ. The CDR3 loop reads CASSFRLAGEHTDTQYF. Here the CDR3 DNA reads TGTGCCAGCAGCTTCCGACTAGCGGGAGAGCACACAGATACGCAGTATTTT. Full variable domain (missing parts from reference TRBV7-8 and TRBJ2-3): GAGVSQSPRYKVAKRGQDVALRCDPISGHVSLFWYQQALGQGPEFLTYFQNEAQLDKSGLPSDRFFAERPEGSVSTLKIQRTQQEDSAVYLCASSFRLAGEHTDTQYFGPGTRLTVL.

The chain recombines TRBV27 with TRBJ2-5; no reliable D call. The last part of the DNA fits TRBJ2-7 better; the J call may be wrong. In germline, CDR1 is MNHEY, CDR2 SMNVEV (reference sequence). The CDR3 has 15 residues. In nucleotides, the CDR3 is TGTGCCAGCAGTTTATCCTGGGCACTCTCCTACGAGCAGTACTTC. This translates into CASSLSWALSYEQYF.

This chain joins TRBV4-2 and TRBJ2-7, with TRBD2 matching over 8 bases. This CDR3 contains 17 residues. V gave up 0 bases and J gave up 3 bases; unmatched junction bases: 10. Germline V gene sequence: CDR1 LGHNA, CDR2 YNFKEQ. Written as DNA, the CDR3 is TGTGCCAGCAGCCAAGATCCTTTGAGCGGGAGAAGCTACGAGCAGTACTTC. Translation gives CASSQDPLSGRSYEQYF.

V is TRBV7-9 and J is TRBJ1-2, with 9 bases aligning to TRBD1. J gave up 5 bases and V 5 bases, and 12 bases lay outside the gene matches. Germline V gene sequence: CDR1 SEHNR, CDR2 FQNEAQ (reference sequence). The length of the CDR3 is 16 residues. The CDR3 DNA sequence: TGTGCCAGCAGCCCGATCGGGGACAGGGAGGCATATGGCTACACCTTC. Translating it yields CASSPIGDREAYGYTF.

This chain connects TRBV27 to TRBJ2-1; D possibly corresponds to TRBD2 (6 bases). Germline values: CDR1 MNHEY, CDR2 SMNVEV (reference sequence). This CDR3 region has 14 residues. Trimming took 8 bases from V and 2 from J, leaving 13 bases between them. CDR3 sequence: CASGKSGAYNEQFF. CDR3 sequence (DNA): TGTGCCAGCGGGAAATCGGGGGCCTACAATGAGCAGTTCTTC.

In its sample, this clone was seen a few times. The chain uses TRBV6-5 and TRBJ1-2; D may be TRBD1 (6 bases). The V gene's germline CDR1 is MNHEY and CDR2 SVGAGI. The CDR3 totals 15 residues. With 6 bases removed from V and 4 bases from J, the gap between germline ends came to 18 bases. The CDR3 spells CASSRQAQRGYGYTF. The CDR3 DNA is TGTGCCAGCAGCCGACAGGCTCAAAGGGGCTATGGCTACACCTTC.

This sequence joins TRBV30 and TRBJ1-1; 7 positions agree with TRBD1. This CDR3 comprises 13 residues. Germline values: CDR1 GTSNPN, CDR2 SVGIG (reference sequence). Losses at the gene ends were 4 bases for V and 3 bases for J; bases not matched to a gene: 5. The CDR3 nucleotides are TGTGCCTGGACGGGACAGATCTACACTGAAGCTTTCTTT. This gives the protein CAWTGQIYTEAFF.

V usage is TRBV30 and J usage is TRBJ2-7; 12 bases are a match to TRBD1. The CDR3 is 12 residues long. Germline-derived CDR1 and CDR2 are GTSNPN and SVGIG (reference sequence). In nucleotides, the CDR3 is TGTGGTTTTGGGACAGGGGGCCGCGAGCAGTACTTC. It specifies CGFGTGGREQYF.

The V call is TRBV5-8, the J call TRBJ2-1; TRBD2 might be the D (6 bases). This CDR3 region has 15 residues. Looked up from germline, CDR1 is SGHTS and CDR2 is YDEGEE. The ends were cut back, 4 bases at V and 8 bases at J, with 19 bases in the middle. CDR3 nucleotide sequence: TGTGCCAGCAGCGCGGGGCGGGTAGAGCCCGATGAGCAGTTCTTC. Translation gives CASSAGRVEPDEQFF.

The chain couples TRBV7-3 to TRBJ2-1; D perhaps matches TRBD1 (6 bases). In germline, CDR1 is SGHTA, CDR2 FQGTGA. The CDR3 length is 15 residues. V was pared by 5 bases and J by 0 bases, with 11 bases between. CDR3: CASSPGGLSYNEQFF. CDR3 DNA sequence: TGTGCCAGCAGCCCTGGGGGCCTCTCCTACAATGAGCAGTTCTTC.

This sequence joins TRBV7-2 and TRBJ2-7; 9 bases match TRBD2. V lost 2 bases, J lost 3 bases, and 5 bases stayed unmatched. Germline V gene data show CDR1 as SGHTA and CDR2 as FQGNSA. This CDR3 is built from 15 residues. This chain's CDR3 is CASSLFIAGDYEQYF. In DNA, the CDR3 is TGTGCCAGCAGCTTATTTATAGCGGGAGACTACGAGCAGTACTTC.

Of note for this clone: One end of the junction is discordant with germline, which a read error may explain. The chain joins TRBV27 to TRBJ1-2; unclear D gene. Germline V gives CDR1 MNHEY, CDR2 SMNVEV (reference sequence). The CDR3 extends over 16 amino acids. CDR3: CARSLHAGSANYGYTF. For the CDR3, the DNA is TGTGCCCGCAGTCTTCACGCGGGCAGCGCTAACTATGGCTACACCTTC.

J is TRBJ2-3 and V is TRBV5-4; TRBD2 is a possible D gene (6 bases). V was cut by 0 bases and J by 1 base, with 9 bases left in between. The CDR3 has 15 residues. The germline gives CDR1 SGHNT, CDR2 YYREEE (reference sequence). The CDR3 DNA is TGTGCCAGCAGCTTGGTTTCTAGCGGCACAGATACGCAGTATTTT. Translation gives CASSLVSSGTDTQYF.

The V gene is TRBV28, the J gene TRBJ2-7; the match to TRBD1 covers 7 bases. CDR3 size: 15 residues. Germline V gene data show CDR1 as MDHEN and CDR2 as SYDVKM. The V and J ends lost 10 bases and 0 bases, in that order; junction bases with no gene match: 12. CDR3 loop: CATKWKGGPSYEQYF. CDR3 nucleotides: TGTGCCACAAAGTGGAAAGGGGGCCCCTCCTACGAGCAGTACTTC.

The sample holds a few counts of this clone. The chain has TRBV11-2 and TRBJ1-1; TRBD1 matches 7 bases. Unmatched junction bases numbered 4, after V lost 5 bases and J lost 1 base. Germline V gene data show CDR1 as SGHAT and CDR2 as FQNNGV. This CDR3 spans 14 amino acids. Written as DNA, the CDR3 is TGTGCCAGCAGCCCTAACAGGGGGAACACTGAAGCTTTCTTT. This codes for CASSPNRGNTEAFF.